Below are 11 T cell receptor beta chains sequenced from a single sample in a study of CD8+ T cells in alopecia areata. Sorting of pooled cutaneous lymph node cells used CD4, CD8alpha, NKG2D, NKG2ACE and other markers. Extraction of RNA preceded its reverse transcription into cDNA, which served as the sequencing template. The data were produced by immunoSEQ multiplex PCR, yet TCRdb's version contains in-frame clones alone and is incomplete. The sample holds under 350,000 clones, and no clone turns up only once. Material for sequencing was CD4+ T cells sorted from a lymph node. All receptors derive from a C3H/HeJ mouse with alopecia areata. This strain's MHC haplotype is H2-k.

This clone appeared a few times. Gene names and germline match the mouse. Sequencing ends 3 residues short of the CDR3 end; the germline J gene provides the rest. This chain joins TRBV19 and TRBJ1-6; 7 bases align to TRBD1. TRBJ1-6 is an open reading frame, and its role is uncertain. With V trimmed by 2 bases and J by 0 bases, 5 bases remained unmatched. This CDR3 spans 17 amino acids. CDR1 is FNHDT and CDR2 is SITEND in the germline V gene (reference sequence). The CDR3 loop is CASSIPGGNSYNSPLYF. CDR3 DNA (partial): TGTGCCAGCAGTATCCCAGGGGGAAATTCCTATAATTCGCCC.

This clone was detected ten times or more. Mouse names are used for the genes. The sequenced CDR3 bases are TGTGCCAGCAGTCCACAGCCAAACACA. As protein: CASSPQPNT. The full CDR3 protein is CASSPQPNTEVFF. The J gene is TRBJ1-1, the V gene TRBV19, with D unresolved. The sequenced fragment ends 4 residues before the CDR3 boundary, so the rest is inferred from the germline J gene. Trimming cost V 4 bases and J 0 bases, with 7 bases left between them. The germline V gene has CDR1 FNHDT and CDR2 SITEND (reference sequence). The CDR3 is made up of 13 amino acids.

About this clone: The gene symbols are mouse symbols. From the germline J gene comes the end of the CDR3, since the read stops 4 residues before it. The identical CDR3 is also encoded by other nucleotide sequences in the sample. This chain connects TRBV1 to TRBJ1-1; possibly TRBD1 for D (6 bases). Trimming cost V 6 bases and J 0 bases, with 8 bases left between them. The V gene's germline CDR1 is NSQYPW and CDR2 LRSPGD (reference sequence). The CDR3 is 13 residues long. Here the CDR3 reads CTCRGGANTEVFF. Partial CDR3 DNA: TGCACCTGCAGAGGGGGTGCAAACACA.

This clone was observed a few times. Gene names follow the mouse nomenclature. The read comes to an end 4 residues before the CDR3 does, leaving the germline J gene to fill in the end. The chain recombines TRBV1 with TRBJ2-3; TRBD1 matches at 7 bases. This CDR3 contains 15 residues. V gave up 2 bases and J gave up 4 bases; unmatched junction bases: 6. CDR1 NSQYPW and CDR2 LRSPGD come from the germline V gene (reference sequence). CDR3 sequence reads: CTCSAPTGDPETLYF. CDR3 DNA, as far as it was read: TGCACCTGCAGTGCACCCACAGGGGACCCAGAA.

Only a few counts were recorded for this clone. Mouse gene names and germline throughout. The sequence runs out 4 residues before the end of the CDR3; the remainder is reconstructed from the germline J gene. V usage is TRBV5 and J usage is TRBJ1-1, with 9 bases identical to TRBD1. The germline CDR1 and CDR2 sequences are LGHNA and YNLKQL (reference sequence). The CDR3 spans 14 residues. Trimming removed 1 base from V and 4 bases from J; junction bases left unmatched: 1. CDR3 region: CASSQGTGVTEVFF. Partial CDR3 DNA: TGTGCCAGCAGCCAAGGGACAGGGGTCACA.

The table lists this clone with a few counts. The gene names given are mouse names. The read comes to an end 4 residues before the CDR3 does, leaving the germline J gene to fill in the end. This chain links TRBV19 with TRBJ2-1; 8 bases map to TRBD2. With V trimmed by 4 bases and J by 6 bases, 3 bases remained unmatched. This CDR3 region has 13 residues. Germline CDR1 reads FNHDT; CDR2 reads SITEND (reference sequence). The covered CDR3 bases are TGTGCCAGCAGTGAGGGGGGGCTTGCT. Encoded protein: CASSEGGLA. The entire CDR3 protein is CASSEGGLAEQFF. Supplemented by reference TRBV19 and TRBJ2-1, the full variable domain reads GGIITQTPKFLIGQEGQKLTLKCQQNFNHDTMYWYRQDSGKGLRLIYYSITENDLQKGDLSEGYDASREKKSSFSLTVTSAQKNEMAVFLCASSEGGLAEQFFGPGTRLTVL.

This clone was picked up many times. Here the gene names and germline are mouse. The read falls 4 residues short of the CDR3 end, and the missing part is taken from the germline J gene. This same CDR3 is encoded by further DNA sequences in the sample. V usage is TRBV17 and J usage is TRBJ2-2, with TRBD2 matching 7 bases. V trimming: 2 bases; J trimming: 0 bases; junction bases outside the gene matches: 0. The germline V gene has CDR1 MNHDT and CDR2 YYDKIL. The CDR3 totals 15 residues. CDR3 DNA, as far as it was read: TGTGCTAGCAGTAGACTGGGGGCAAACACCGGG. It is translated as CASSRLGANTG. The whole CDR3 sequence is CASSRLGANTGQLYF.

Notes on this clone: Gene names and germline match the mouse. With the read ending 4 residues before the CDR3 end, the germline J gene is used to fill in that end. The chain recombines TRBV19 with TRBJ2-7; 7 bases line up with TRBD1. The CDR3 loop spans 14 amino acids. J was trimmed by 3 bases and V by 5 bases; bases with no gene match: 8. Looked up from germline, CDR1 is FNHDT and CDR2 is SITEND (reference sequence). The CDR3 bases that were read are TGTGCCAGCAGCCCGAGACAGGGTTTCTAT. This codes for CASSPRQGFY. The whole CDR3 sequence is CASSPRQGFYEQYF.

About this clone itself: Gene names follow the mouse nomenclature. Read sequence stops 4 residues before the CDR3 end, and the germline J gene provides the missing end. The chain employs TRBV13-2 and TRBJ2-5; perhaps TRBD2 as D (8 bases). CDR1 and CDR2 from the germline V gene are NNHNN and SYGAGS (reference sequence). Trimming shortened V by 6 bases and J by 3 bases, and 11 bases separated the two germline ends. There are 13 residues in the CDR3. The CDR3 loop reads CASAGGAQDTQYF. Incomplete CDR3 DNA: TGTGCCAGCGCAGGGGGGGCGCAAGAC.

Points on this clone: The gene names here belong to mouse. The CDR3 end is not reached by the read, which stops 4 residues before it; the germline J gene fills it in. Additional DNA sequences in this sample encode the identical CDR3. The chain combines TRBV19 with TRBJ2-5; 8 bases match TRBD1. CDR1 is FNHDT and CDR2 is SITEND in the germline V gene (reference sequence). The CDR3 spans 13 residues. The CDR3 bases that were read are TGTGCCAGCAGTAGACAGGGGAAAGAC. Its protein product is CASSRQGKD. The full-length CDR3 reads as CASSRQGKDTQYF.

This clone turned up a few times. Germline and genes: mouse. The read ends 4 residues shy of where the CDR3 ends; the end is completed using the germline J gene. The rearrangement uses TRBV1 and TRBJ2-3; 7 nucleotides match TRBD1. This CDR3 region has 17 residues. Germline CDR1 NSQYPW, CDR2 LRSPGD (reference sequence). V shed 1 base, J shed 0 bases, and the junction held 7 bases outside the gene matches. The CDR3 DNA, read in part, is TGCACCTGCAGTGCAGCCGGGACAGACACTAGTGCAGAA. This gives the protein CTCSAAGTDTSAE. The complete CDR3 reads CTCSAAGTDTSAETLYF.